This TCR beta chain was obtained from a study of Graves' ophthalmopathy and Graves' hyperthyroidism (dated by TCRdb to about 2018). Background for the entire study: A patient counted as having stable hyperthyroidism if there was no progression to ophthalmopathy within 18 months of follow-up. In total, under 150 blood samples were TCR-sequenced: 43 ophthalmopathy, roughly 80 hyperthyroidism and some 17 hyperthyroidism-to-ophthalmopathy patients. T-cell repertoires of thyroid tissue and blood were compared in about 6 hyperthyroidism patients. Following sampling, methimazole starting at 30 mg daily was administered to hyperthyroidism patients, and high-dose intravenous methylprednisolone was administered to ophthalmopathy patients. A discovery set of 90 to 100 patients (43 ophthalmopathy, 55 to 60 stable hyperthyroidism) was enrolled to explore V-J signatures distinguishing ophthalmopathy from hyperthyroidism. The independent validation cohort included 18 to 20 hyperthyroidism patients plus 17 patients who later progressed from hyperthyroidism to ophthalmopathy. The study used TCR beta repertoire signatures to distinguish Graves' ophthalmopathy from Graves' hyperthyroidism and to predict progression to ophthalmopathy.

The hyperthyroidism patients were 18 to 65 years old and newly diagnosed, with a disease duration of less than 2 months. Anyone with other autoimmune diseases, uncontrolled infections, pregnancy or lactation was excluded from the study. Clinical symptoms, serum thyroxine, TRAb, thyroid ultrasound and orbital computed tomography formed the basis of the diagnosis. Trizol reagent was used to extract the total RNA, and its quality was then checked on an Agilent 2100 Bioanalyzer. General study outcomes and caveats: In cross-validation, the 13-signature model distinguished ophthalmopathy from stable hyperthyroidism with nearly 90% sensitivity and approximately 81% specificity, while in the test set the corresponding values were about 80% and 75%. Most expanded thyroid clonotypes with frequency above 0.001 were also detected in blood, suggesting blood repertoires may reflect the thyroid immune response. In validation, the model predicted ophthalmopathy progression with more than 55% sensitivity and 72.22% specificity; about a dozen predicted patients were CT-confirmed with GO in a median of about 6.1 months. Sample size was not statistically predetermined, and group allocation was not concealed from the investigators.

The table lists this clonotype with many counts. What this receptor recognizes is not known. There are no base qualities to consult, and no much larger clone falls within one base. For repertoire sequencing, the TCR beta CDR3 regions were amplified from RNA transcripts. HTBI primers and the Qiagen OneStep RT-PCR kit were used in a first-round RT-PCR, which was followed by a second-round multiplex PCR, size selection and purification. The libraries underwent paired-end sequencing with 100 bp reads on an Illumina HiSeq2000. As for how the authors treated the data: SOAPnuke was used for read processing, and reads with adapters, uncalled bases, a mean Phred below 15, or no exact constant-primer or identifier match were discarded. High-quality paired reads were merged with COPE v1.2.5. Each unique nucleotide sequence was defined as a clonotype, and clonotypes were aligned to IMGT TRB V, D and J references with MiTCR v1.1. Only V-J combinations with frequency above 0.0001 were analysed, covering approximately 99% of repertoires. A TCR clonal expansion and chaos score per V-J combination was defined as the ratio of F50 clonal expansion to chaos observed in the TCRdist matrix. Features were reduced by Welch's t-statistics and random forest to roughly 14 V-J combinations, which fed a naive Bayes classifier. The Morisita-Horn index was used to measure how similar the thyroid and blood repertoires were. TCRdb's own reprocessing of the public reads used fastp at Q25 and MiXCR and kept productive beta chains. Rows are unified per CDR3 protein, each entry keeping the most common DNA and genes. These V and J calls are TCRdb output, not the study's own analysis. The table for this sample lists 1 million to 1.3 million distinct CDR3 sequences; roughly 35% of them were counted only once. Of the sample, 11% is held by the ten largest clones.

The CDR3 runs 14 residues from the cysteine to the phenylalanine. Solely the CDR3 DNA is kept, with 42 bases framed from the first base. The germline ends are 12 bases apart after V is trimmed by 5 bases and J by 2 bases. The germline V gene (reference sequence) sets CDR1 to SEHNR and CDR2 to FQNEAQ. Recombination connected TRBV7-9 to TRBJ1-1, with TRBD1 tentatively as D gene (5 bases match). The sequencing sample was made of peripheral blood or thyroid tissue (not recorded which). The sequence derives from an adult man with Graves' hyperthyroidism. The DNA is TGTGCCAGCAGCGCCGGAACAGGAAACACTGAAGCTTTCTTT. Translation gives CASSAGTGNTEAFF.